The clone carrying this TCR beta chain was observed a few times. This sample was taken from a study of cytomegalovirus exposure and HLA in healthy donors. 13 Jbeta primers and 60 Vbeta primers were used for the PCR. Assay used: immunoSEQ multiplex PCR; TCRdb lists only in-frame clones, some missing. The sample carries over 100,000 clones, 75% to 80% recorded once. Germline lookup yields CDR1 MDHEN and CDR2 SYDVKM. This CDR3 is built from 14 residues. Losses at the gene ends were 8 bases for V and 2 bases for J; bases not matched to a gene: 7. The chain joins TRBV28 to TRBJ2-3, with 7 positions matching TRBD1. The receptor was derived from a woman aged 25 to 39 in good health and CMV-seropositive. The sequencing input was PBMCs. Written as DNA, the CDR3 is TGTGCCAGCGAGGGACAGCCTGACACAGATACGCAGTATTTT. Protein product: CASEGQPDTDTQYF.